This TCR beta chain comes out of a study of cytomegalovirus exposure and HLA in healthy donors (dated by TCRdb to the late 2010s). Looking at the study overall: In an earlier analysis of roughly 590 of the donors, about 260 Gb of sequence data and 95 million to 130 million unique TCR beta sequences from roughly 180 million T cells were reported. An early release covering 500 to 750 HLA-typed donors comprised approximately 290 gigabases of sequencing data and 85 million or so unique TCR sequences. Of the roughly 400 genotyped donors, about 80% fell in the genetic ancestry cluster associated with self-reported Caucasian donors. The study was designed to test whether signatures of past pathogen exposure could be identified by cataloging public T cell receptors. The study profiled the T cell repertoires of approximately 700 subjects by immunosequencing and related them to cytomegalovirus serostatus. In addition to the first cohort of 666 subjects, a separate validation cohort of approximately 120 different subjects was used. To predict cytomegalovirus infection status, the study brought together high-throughput TCR immunosequencing, statistical association of individual TCRs with disease status, and machine learning. In a later analysis, previously published TCR beta repertoires from hundreds of donors were re-analyzed and high-resolution HLA genotyping was added so that TCR occurrence patterns could be studied. In the later analysis, no new phenotypic data were used to find candidate immune exposures; instead, reliance was placed on TCR beta sequences and their occurrence across donors. In an earlier analysis of roughly 580 of the donors, high-throughput TCR beta sequencing was used to judge whether each TCR beta V gene segment behaved as functional or pseudogenic. Alongside the repertoire data, information on donor age, sex, ethnicity and CMV serostatus was compiled. Genome-wide SNP genotypes for about three fifths of the roughly 700 donors were used in a later genetic analysis, which treated that subset as a discovery cohort. Every repertoire in the discovery cohort had been generated on one and the same sequencing platform. HLA typing included class I and class II loci at four-digit resolution. Typing coverage differed by locus: A, B, C, DRB1 and DQB1 were typed in roughly 620-630 donors, DQA1 in 500 to 550, DPA1 in some 600, and DPB1 in about 450. About five DR-DQ haplotypes were treated as single units for association and clustering because of strong linkage in the cohort. Across approximately 400 genotyped donors of the cohort, an average of about 250,000 unique TCR beta nucleotide sequences per donor were sequenced, and 15% to 20% of those sequences were non-productive.

Looking up the germline V gene yields CDR1 MNHNS and CDR2 SASEGT. The CDR3 runs 13 residues from the cysteine to the phenylalanine. Only the CDR3 part of the read is kept: 39 bases, read in frame from the first base. Trimming at the junction amounts to 7 bases on V and 4 bases on J, and the germline ends lie 14 bases apart. Beyond this particular receptor, the publication reports: The 87-base-pair reads could not distinguish some IMGT-functional V segments, including TRBV6-2 and TRBV6-3, so those segments were excluded. A further reported finding was that TCR beta sequences accurately predicted the HLA-A and HLA-B alleles for most subjects in the first cohort. Because counts were too low, roughly 18 rarely observed V segments, including chromosome 9 orphons, were left out of the earlier analysis of approximately 500 of the donors. Most TCR sequences were observed very rarely across donors, whereas some public TCRs were present in many individuals. Correlated functional status among segregating V segments might reflect linkage disequilibrium, but an unknown experimental factor could not be ruled out. In an earlier analysis of fewer than 700 of the donors, most TCR beta V segments appeared in productive rearrangements about 87% or about 30% of the time, broadly matching IMGT annotations. It was suggested by the authors that the approach could potentially be generalized to other disease states and immunological phenotypes. In a later analysis, the rate of TCR association differed among HLA loci, with DRB1 alleles having the most associated TCRs and HLA-C alleles having the fewest. The presence/absence analyses assumed that sequencing depth was roughly uniform across donors, and that assumption may not be true. A cluster of highly shared sequence variants was judged likely to represent a technical artifact of the sequencing pipeline. According to a later analysis, most CMV-associated TCR beta chains appeared to be HLA-restricted, and the HLA associations seemed to be driven largely by CMV exposure. A later analysis associated some 17,000 TCR beta sequences with specific HLA alleles at a false discovery rate of 0.05. According to a later analysis, parvovirus B19, influenza, CMV and Epstein-Barr virus appeared linked to several top co-occurrence clusters. CMV serostatus was the only immune exposure information available for the cohort. In vitro tests confirmed that a few of the cytomegalovirus-associated TCR beta chains recognize cytomegalovirus antigens. Compared with the approximately 600-donor mean, donors in an Asian-associated ancestry cluster had fewer N-insertions in productive TCRs, according to a later genetic analysis. In both the original and validation cohorts, the classifier was reported to diagnose cytomegalovirus status with high specificity and sensitivity. Assigning TCR associations to individual alleles was difficult when HLA alleles, especially DR and DQ, strongly co-occurred. Only TCR beta chains were sequenced in this cohort, and the absence of alpha or paired-chain data limited detectable features. An association between a missense DCLRE1C variant and V-gene and J-gene trimming of TCR beta chains was found in a later genetic analysis and replicated in an independent cohort. HLA typing was unavailable for some donors at each locus, so association tests used only the typed subset. In the study, some 160 TCR beta chains were listed as associated with cytomegalovirus. A later analysis found that HLA-associated TCR beta chains were more clonally expanded and had lower generation probabilities than equally common non-associated chains.

In total, approximately 700 healthy bone marrow donors made up the cohort. At the time of sampling, all cohort members were nominally healthy, though unrecorded immune exposures were likely present. The donor tested CMV seropositive, placing the donor among the 250 to 350 seropositive members of the cohort. A peripheral blood sample was collected from each donor, and TCR beta sequencing was performed on peripheral blood mononuclear cells. Genomic DNA was extracted from the blood cell samples with the Qiagen DNeasy Blood Extraction Kit. The library was prepared using the immunoSEQ multiplex PCR assay. For the multiplex PCR, a mixture combining 60 forward primers for TCR Vbeta segments and 13 reverse primers for TCR Jbeta segments was used. The CDR3 region of rearranged TCR beta genes was amplified from genomic DNA with a multiplex PCR assay. On the Illumina HiSeq System, the amplified TCR beta libraries were sequenced as 87-base-pair reads. Processing in the source paper ran as follows. A later analysis counted 65 million to 90 million unique TCR beta chains across the 666 repertoires, and roughly 11 million of these chains were shared by at least two donors. Raw reads were error-corrected and collapsed into unique sequences with a nearest-neighbor algorithm that merged closely related sequences to remove PCR and sequencing errors. Alignment of CDR3 sequences to IMGT reference sequences was used to assign V, D and J gene segments. Each retained sequence needed at least a six-nucleotide match to both a V gene segment and a J gene segment. Rearrangements were classified as productive when the CDR3 lacked stop codons and remained in frame with V and J, and all other rearrangements were classified as non-productive. CDR3 was defined by IMGT convention, running from the second conserved V-encoded cysteine to the conserved J-encoded phenylalanine. Sequences without an unambiguous match to a single V gene segment were excluded from the earlier analysis of 450 to 650 of the donors. In an earlier analysis of several hundred of the donors, V segments were called functional above 56.7% productive rearrangements and were called segregating when the between-donor standard deviation exceeded 5%. A statistical classification framework was built for diagnosing cytomegalovirus status from the catalog of TCR beta chain sequences. In a later analysis, TCR nucleotide sequences were compared against IMGT/GENE-DB human TR gene sequences so that V and J genes could be assigned. In a later analysis, CDR3 sequences and most-parsimonious VDJ recombination scenarios were assigned using the TCRdist pipeline. In a later analysis, every TCR beta chain was defined by the combination of its CDR3 amino acid sequence and its V-gene family, and reads without a unique V-gene family were dropped. As a way to deal with suspected cross-contamination and a sequencing artifact, a later analysis dropped 592 nucleotide sequences that were highly shared and had low generation probability. In a later analysis, a clonal expansion index was calculated for each public chain from normalized within-repertoire ranks of inferred template counts. In a later analysis, generation probabilities were computed using a VDJ recombination model fitted to out-of-frame rearrangements, and the results were checked against IGoR. A later analysis scored TCR-TCR, TCR-HLA and TCR-CMV co-occurrence with hypergeometric tests, applying a repertoire-size bias correction to TCR pairs. To estimate false discovery rates, a later analysis permuted the HLA or CMV assignments 20 times. In a later analysis, co-occurring TCRs were grouped using DBSCAN, and TCRdist sequence similarity was added for clustering within HLA-allele-positive subsets. For co-occurrence clustering, repertoires with fewer than 30,000 or more than 120,000 public chains were excluded, along with roughly 5 repertoires with anomalous nucleotide sharing. Not all clones reach the TCRdb copy of this immuneACCESS table, which keeps in-frame sequences only. Checked studies attribute under half of the gap to unresolved V genes and leave the rest unexplained. V and J calls and clone size are those listed in that table; D and trimming were worked out from the DNA. Recorded for this sample are approximately 70,000 clones; about 78% of them occurred a single time. The ten biggest clones cover around an eighth of the sample.

As regards this clone: The antigen it binds to is not known. Base qualities are not at hand, and no much larger clone is one base apart.

The source material was PBMCs. The sequence joins TRBV6-1 to TRBJ2-7, with TRBD2 tentatively as D gene (5 bases match). The source of this sequence is a woman in her thirties or forties in good health and CMV-seropositive. For the CDR3, the sequence is CASTAGVQYEQYF. The DNA sequence follows: TGTGCCAGCACCGCCGGGGTTCAGTACGAGCAGTACTTC.